The clone carrying this T cell receptor beta chain was seen a handful of times. The target antigen is unknown. This sample stems from a study of beta chain features in type 1 diabetes. Overall study context: Examination covered around 98,000,000 sorted cells spanning all samples. General study findings and limits: Moderate but significant shortening of TCRB CDR3s was recorded in all four CD4+ subsets from Type 1 diabetes patients.

Investigators reverse transcribed all isolated RNA, so they sequenced expressed TCRB transcripts. Generated by immunoSEQ multiplex PCR, the TCRdb table keeps only in-frame clones and is missing some. Of around 500,000 clones listed, 9.5% to 12% are singletons. Per donor, one heparinised blood draw averaged approximately 120 mL. Naive, central memory, regulatory and stem cell-like memory cells within the CD4+ compartment were sorted using CD45RO/CCR7/CD25/CD127/CD95/CD27. Germline-derived CDR1 and CDR2 are SGHTA and FQGNSA. The CDR3 consists of 12 residues. V lost 5 bases and J 4 bases, leaving 8 bases between the germline ends.

Source material: naive CD4+ T cells from blood. V is TRBV7-2 and J is TRBJ1-2, with D perhaps matching TRBD1 (5 bases). This TCR was sampled from a woman younger than 30 in good health. The CDR3 loop reads CASSRDGYGYTF. CDR3 nucleotides: TGTGCCAGCAGCCGGGACGGCTATGGCTACACCTTC. Based on the CDR3 plus reference TRBV7-2 and TRBJ1-2, the full variable domain is GAGVSQSPSNKVTEKGKDVELRCDPISGHTALYWYRQSLGQGLEFLIYFQGNSAPDKSGLPSDRFSAERTGGSVSTLTIQRTQQEDSAVYLCASSRDGYGYTFGSGTRLTVV.